This passage covers 14 T cell receptor beta chains from one sample sequenced in a study of blood T cell repertoires in COVID-19. Sequencing was performed with immunoSEQ multiplex PCR; in TCRdb, only in-frame clones are kept and a portion is missing. The data show tens of thousands of clones, more than 80% seen once. The sample comprised peripheral blood. These receptors were taken from a woman aged 60-75 years with acute or convalescent COVID-19.

V is TRBV5-1 and J is TRBJ2-5; D may be TRBD2 (6 bases). The CDR3 is 15 residues long. Per germline, CDR1 SGHRS and CDR2 YFSETQ. V was shortened by 6 bases and J by 4 bases, with 19 bases between the two germline ends. CDR3 in amino acids: CASTLGSSSRETQYF. The CDR3 DNA is TGCGCCAGCACCCTCGGGAGTTCCTCTAGAGAGACCCAGTACTTC.

The CDR3 region is CAISRAASTDTQYF. CDR3 nucleotide sequence: TGTGCCATCAGCAGGGCCGCTAGCACAGATACGCAGTATTTT. The chain uses TRBV10-3 and TRBJ2-3; TRBD1 is a possible D gene (5 bases). Germline loops: CDR1 ENHRY, CDR2 SYGVKD. V lost 6 bases and J 0 bases, leaving 10 bases between the germline ends. The CDR3 totals 14 residues.

The chain carries TRBV10-3 and TRBJ2-3, with D possibly matching TRBD2 (5 bases). Between the trimmed V and J ends, which lost 5 bases and 6 bases, there was a span of 6 bases. CDR3 length: 11 amino acids. Per the germline V gene, CDR1 is ENHRY and CDR2 is SYGVKD. This CDR3 is CAISSGDTQYF. DNA of the CDR3: TGTGCCATCAGTAGCGGTGATACGCAGTATTTT.

The chain carries TRBV19 and TRBJ1-4, with 10 nucleotides matching TRBD1. The CDR3 loop spans 14 amino acids. V shed 7 bases, J shed 7 bases, and the junction held 6 bases outside the gene matches. CDR1 and CDR2 from the germline V gene are LNHDA and SQIVND (reference sequence). The CDR3 sequence: CASTRQGAVEKLFF. CDR3 DNA: TGTGCCAGTACCAGACAGGGGGCCGTTGAAAAACTGTTTTTT.

The chain recombines TRBV3-1 (or the pseudogene TRBV3-2) with TRBJ2-1; D might be TRBD1 (5 bases). V was shortened by 6 bases and J by 8 bases, with 14 bases between the two germline ends. CDR1 LGHDT and CDR2 YNNKEL come from the germline V gene (reference sequence). The CDR3 sequence is 13 residues long. The CDR3 DNA reads TGTGCCAGCAGTCTCCAGGGTTGGGATGAGCAGTTCTTC. It yields the protein CASSLQGWDEQFF.

CDR3 in DNA: TGTGCTAGTGGTTGGGGGGACAGGCATATCACAGATACGCAGTATTTT. It encodes CASGWGDRHITDTQYF. The chain uses TRBV12-5 and TRBJ2-3; 8 nucleotides align to TRBD1. Losses at the gene ends were 4 bases for V and 2 bases for J; bases not matched to a gene: 8. This CDR3 spans 16 amino acids. Germline V gene lookup returns CDR1 LGHNT and CDR2 FRNRAP.

The rearrangement joins TRBV19 to TRBJ1-4; D is unresolved. The germline CDR1 and CDR2 sequences are LNHDA and SQIVND (reference sequence). V was trimmed by 5 bases and J by 12 bases, leaving 10 bases between them. The CDR3 has 11 residues. CDR3 sequence: CASSPGSELFF. The CDR3 DNA is TGTGCCAGTAGTCCCGGGTCGGAACTGTTTTTT.

The chain uses TRBV6-1 and TRBJ1-5; no clear D gene. V was cut by 2 bases and J by 1 base, with 6 bases left in between. CDR3 length: 14 residues. Germline V gene lookup returns CDR1 MNHNS and CDR2 SASEGT. CDR3 bases: TGTGCCAGCAGTGAAATTAGAAGCAATCAGCCCCAGCATTTT. Its translation: CASSEIRSNQPQHF.

The J gene is TRBJ2-3, the V gene TRBV30, with a tentative D call TRBD2 (5 bases). The CDR3 loop spans 15 amino acids. Germline CDR1 reads GTSNPN; CDR2 reads SVGIG (reference sequence). V lost 4 bases and J lost 2, with 16 bases in between. DNA of the CDR3: TGTGCCTGGAATCTAGAGGGCGGCTTCACAGATACGCAGTATTTT. This gives the protein CAWNLEGGFTDTQYF.

This clone was recorded once. The J gene is TRBJ2-6, the V gene TRBV2; TRBD2 is a possible D gene (5 bases). Germline assignment: CDR1 SNHLY and CDR2 FYNNEI. V lost 2 bases to trimming and J lost 5 bases, with 13 bases between them. CDR3 length: 16 residues. This chain's CDR3 is CASSEREFGRANVLTF. The CDR3 DNA is TGTGCCAGCAGTGAACGGGAATTCGGGCGGGCCAACGTCCTGACTTTC.

The J gene is TRBJ2-1, the V gene TRBV11-3, with 15 bases fitting TRBD2. Looked up from germline, CDR1 is SGHNT and CDR2 is YENEEA. This CDR3 has 15 residues. V lost 3 bases and J lost 10; bases outside the gene matches: 4. CDR3 DNA: TGTGCCAGCAGCTTGGATGGACTAGCGGGAGGGGAGCAGTTCTTC. Its protein is CASSLDGLAGGEQFF. Variable domain in full (rest from reference TRBV11-3 and TRBJ2-1): EAGVVQSPRYKIIEKKQPVAFWCNPISGHNTLYWYLQNLGQGPELLIRYENEEAVDDSQLPKDRFSAERLKGVDSTLKIQPAELGDSAVYLCASSLDGLAGGEQFFGPGTRLTVL.

This chain joins TRBV24-1 and TRBJ2-3, with 13 bases matching TRBD2. The CDR3 spans 16 residues. CDR1 is KGHDR, CDR2 SFDVKD, per germline. After removal of 7 bases from V and 7 bases from J, the junction contained 10 bases not matched to a gene. In nucleotides, the CDR3 is TGTGCCACCAGCCAACCGACTAGCGGGAGGCACAATACGCAGTATTTT. Its protein product is CATSQPTSGRHNTQYF.

This clone was detected only a few times. The V call is TRBV29-1, the J call TRBJ1-5, with 11 bases fitting TRBD1. Germline-derived CDR1 and CDR2 are SQVTM and ANQGSEA. The CDR3 totals 13 residues. The V segment lost 6 bases and the J segment 7 bases; nucleotides outside the gene matches: 5. The CDR3 reads CSVWDRGGQPQHF. In nucleotides, the CDR3 is TGCAGCGTCTGGGACAGGGGGGGACAGCCCCAGCATTTT.

The table lists this clone with a count of one. This chain uses TRBV5-1 with TRBJ2-1, with TRBD1 as a possible D gene (5 bases). The CDR3 has 12 amino acids. The germline V gene has CDR1 SGHRS and CDR2 YFSETQ. Deletions cut 3 bases from V and 7 bases from J, with 8 bases between. The CDR3 loop is CASSSTVNEQFF. The CDR3 DNA sequence: TGCGCCAGCAGCTCGACAGTGAATGAGCAGTTCTTC.